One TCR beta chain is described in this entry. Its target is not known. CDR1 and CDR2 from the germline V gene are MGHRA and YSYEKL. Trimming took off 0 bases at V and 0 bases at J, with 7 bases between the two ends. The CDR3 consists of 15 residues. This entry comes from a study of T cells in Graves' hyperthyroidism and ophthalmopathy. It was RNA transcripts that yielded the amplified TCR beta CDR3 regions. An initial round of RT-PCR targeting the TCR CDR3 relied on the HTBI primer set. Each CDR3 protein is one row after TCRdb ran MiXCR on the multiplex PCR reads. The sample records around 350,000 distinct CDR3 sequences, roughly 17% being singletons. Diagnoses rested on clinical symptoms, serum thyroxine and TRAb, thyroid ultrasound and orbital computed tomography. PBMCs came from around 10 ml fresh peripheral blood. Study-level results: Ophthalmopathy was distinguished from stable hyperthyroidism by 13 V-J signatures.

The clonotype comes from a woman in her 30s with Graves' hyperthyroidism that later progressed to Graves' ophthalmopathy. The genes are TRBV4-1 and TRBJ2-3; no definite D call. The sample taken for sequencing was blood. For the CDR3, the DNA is TGCGCCAGCAGCCAAGAGGGCTTTAGCACAGATACGCAGTATTTT. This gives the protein CASSQEGFSTDTQYF.